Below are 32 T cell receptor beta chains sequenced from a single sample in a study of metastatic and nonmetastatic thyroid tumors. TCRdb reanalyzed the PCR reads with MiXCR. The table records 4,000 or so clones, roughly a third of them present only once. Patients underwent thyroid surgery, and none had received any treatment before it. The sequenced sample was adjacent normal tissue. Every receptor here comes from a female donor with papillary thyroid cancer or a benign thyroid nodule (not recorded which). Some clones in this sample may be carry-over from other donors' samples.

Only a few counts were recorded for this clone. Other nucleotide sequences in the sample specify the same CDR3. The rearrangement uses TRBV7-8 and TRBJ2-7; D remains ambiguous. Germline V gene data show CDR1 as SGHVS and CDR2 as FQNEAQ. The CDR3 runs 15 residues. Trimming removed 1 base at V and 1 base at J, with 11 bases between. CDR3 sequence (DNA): TGTGCCAGCAGCTTAGGGGGTCAGGAATCCTACGAGCAGTACTTC. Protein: CASSLGGQESYEQYF.

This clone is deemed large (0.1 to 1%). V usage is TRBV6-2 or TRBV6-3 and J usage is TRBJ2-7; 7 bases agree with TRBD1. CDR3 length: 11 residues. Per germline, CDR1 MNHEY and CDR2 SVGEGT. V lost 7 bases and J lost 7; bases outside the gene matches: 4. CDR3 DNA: TGTGCCAGCAATGACAGGGCGGAGCAGTACTTC. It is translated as CASNDRAEQYF.

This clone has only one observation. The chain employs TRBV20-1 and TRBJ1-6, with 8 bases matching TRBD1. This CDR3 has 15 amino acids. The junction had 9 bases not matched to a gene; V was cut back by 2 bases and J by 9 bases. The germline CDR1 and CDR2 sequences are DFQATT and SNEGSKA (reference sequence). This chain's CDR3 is CSARPRDRHPSPLHF. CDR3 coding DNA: TGCAGTGCTAGACCCCGGGACAGGCACCCTTCACCCCTCCACTTT.

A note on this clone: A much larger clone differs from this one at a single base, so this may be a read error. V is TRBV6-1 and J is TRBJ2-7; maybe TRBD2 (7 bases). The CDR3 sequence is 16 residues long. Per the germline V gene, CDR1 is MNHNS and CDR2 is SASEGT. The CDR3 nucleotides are TGTGCCAGCAGTGACCCCAAGGGGGGGGCCGCCTACGAGCATTACTTC. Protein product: CASSDPKGGAAYEHYF.

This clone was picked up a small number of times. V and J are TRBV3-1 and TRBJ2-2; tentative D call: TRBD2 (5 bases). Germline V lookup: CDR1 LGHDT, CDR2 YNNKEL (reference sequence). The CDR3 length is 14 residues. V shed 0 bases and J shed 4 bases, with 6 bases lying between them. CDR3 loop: CASSQDAGTGELFF. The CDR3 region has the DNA TGTGCCAGCAGCCAAGACGCGGGCACCGGGGAGCTGTTTTTT.

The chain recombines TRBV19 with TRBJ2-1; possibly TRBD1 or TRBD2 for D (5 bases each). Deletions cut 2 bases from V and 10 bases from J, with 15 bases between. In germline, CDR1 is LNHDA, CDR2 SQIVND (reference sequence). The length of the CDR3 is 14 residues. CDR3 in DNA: TGTGCCAGTAGTATACTGGGGACCAGCGGAGAGCAGTTCTTC. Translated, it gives CASSILGTSGEQFF.

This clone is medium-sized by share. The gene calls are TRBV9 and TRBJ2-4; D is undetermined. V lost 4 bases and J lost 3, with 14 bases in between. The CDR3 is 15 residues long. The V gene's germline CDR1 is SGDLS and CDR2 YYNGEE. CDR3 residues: CASSPRDGIKNIQYF. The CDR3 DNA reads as TGTGCCAGCAGCCCCCGTGACGGTATCAAAAACATTCAGTACTTC.

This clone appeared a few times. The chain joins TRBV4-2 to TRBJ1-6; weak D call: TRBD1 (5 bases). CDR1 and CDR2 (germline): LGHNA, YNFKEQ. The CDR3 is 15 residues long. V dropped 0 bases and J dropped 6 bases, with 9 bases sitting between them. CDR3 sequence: CASSQDLGVNSPLHF. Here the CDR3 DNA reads TGTGCCAGCAGCCAAGATTTAGGGGTTAATTCACCCCTCCACTTT.

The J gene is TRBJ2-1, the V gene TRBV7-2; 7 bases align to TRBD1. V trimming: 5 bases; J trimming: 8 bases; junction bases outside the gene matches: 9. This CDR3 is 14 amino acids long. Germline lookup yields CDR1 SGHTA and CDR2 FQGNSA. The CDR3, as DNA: TGTGCCAGCAGCCCAAGGGGGCAGGGCGATGAGCAGTTCTTC. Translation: CASSPRGQGDEQFF.

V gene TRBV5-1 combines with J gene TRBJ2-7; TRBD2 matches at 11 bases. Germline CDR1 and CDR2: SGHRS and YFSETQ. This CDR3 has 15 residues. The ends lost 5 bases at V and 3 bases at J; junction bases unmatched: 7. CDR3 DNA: TGCGCCAGCAGACTAGCGGGGGACTTTTTCTACGAGCAGTACTTC. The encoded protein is CASRLAGDFFYEQYF.

Here the CDR3 DNA reads TGTGCCACCTCCCGGGGTGACAGGGAAGATACGCAGTATTTT. It codes for CATSRGDREDTQYF. The chain couples TRBV6-1 to TRBJ2-3; TRBD1 matches at 7 bases. CDR1 and CDR2 from the germline V gene are MNHNS and SASEGT. V lost 10 bases, J lost 5 bases, and 12 bases stayed unmatched. The CDR3 runs 14 residues.

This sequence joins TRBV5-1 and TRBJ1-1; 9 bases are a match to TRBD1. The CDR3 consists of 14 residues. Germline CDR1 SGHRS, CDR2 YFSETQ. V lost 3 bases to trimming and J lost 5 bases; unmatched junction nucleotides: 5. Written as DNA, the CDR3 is TGCGCCAGCAGCTCCCGACAGGGGGGAACTGAAGCTTTCTTT. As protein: CASSSRQGGTEAFF.

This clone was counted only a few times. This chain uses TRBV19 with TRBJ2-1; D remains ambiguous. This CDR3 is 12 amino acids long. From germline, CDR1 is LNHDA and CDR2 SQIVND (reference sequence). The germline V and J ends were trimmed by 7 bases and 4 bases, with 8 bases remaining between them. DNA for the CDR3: TGTGCCAGTACTGACACGTACAATGAGCAGTTCTTC. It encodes CASTDTYNEQFF.

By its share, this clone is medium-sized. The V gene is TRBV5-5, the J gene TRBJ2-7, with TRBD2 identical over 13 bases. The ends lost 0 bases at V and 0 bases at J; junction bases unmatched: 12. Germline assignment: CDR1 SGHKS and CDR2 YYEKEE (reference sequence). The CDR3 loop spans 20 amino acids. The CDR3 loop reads CASSLEAPGLAGSSSYEQYF. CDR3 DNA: TGTGCCAGCAGCTTGGAGGCCCCGGGACTAGCGGGGTCGAGCTCCTACGAGCAGTACTTC.

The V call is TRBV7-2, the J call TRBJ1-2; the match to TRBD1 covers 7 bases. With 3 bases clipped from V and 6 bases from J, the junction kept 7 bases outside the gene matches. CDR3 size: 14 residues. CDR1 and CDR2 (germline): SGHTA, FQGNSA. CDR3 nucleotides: TGTGCCAGCAGCTTCTACCTAACAGGGGATGGCTACACCTTC. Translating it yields CASSFYLTGDGYTF.

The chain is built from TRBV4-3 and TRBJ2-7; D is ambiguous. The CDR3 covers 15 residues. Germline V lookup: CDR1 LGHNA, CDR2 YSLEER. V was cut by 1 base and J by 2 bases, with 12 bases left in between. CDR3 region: CASSQGVLPTYEQYF. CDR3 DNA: TGCGCCAGCAGCCAAGGGGTGCTCCCTACCTACGAGCAGTACTTC.

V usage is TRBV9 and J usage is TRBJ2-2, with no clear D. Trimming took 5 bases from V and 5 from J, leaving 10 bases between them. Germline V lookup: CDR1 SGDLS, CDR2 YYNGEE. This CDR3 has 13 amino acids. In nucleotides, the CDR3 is TGTGCCAGCAGTTACTCAGAAACCGGGGAGCTGTTTTTT. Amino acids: CASSYSETGELFF.

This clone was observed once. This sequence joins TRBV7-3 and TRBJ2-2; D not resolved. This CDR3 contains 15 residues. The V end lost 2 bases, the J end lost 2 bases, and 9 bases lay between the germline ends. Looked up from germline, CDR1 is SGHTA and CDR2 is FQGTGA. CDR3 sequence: CASSLDGTNTGELFF. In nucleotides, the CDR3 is TGTGCCAGCAGCTTAGACGGCACCAACACCGGGGAGCTGTTTTTT.

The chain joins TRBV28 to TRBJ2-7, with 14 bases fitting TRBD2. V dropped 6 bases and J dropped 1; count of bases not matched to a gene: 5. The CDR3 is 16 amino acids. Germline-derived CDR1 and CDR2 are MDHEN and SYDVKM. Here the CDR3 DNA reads TGTGCCAGCAGCAGGGGACTAGCGGGAGAGTCCTACGAGCAGTACTTC. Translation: CASSRGLAGESYEQYF.

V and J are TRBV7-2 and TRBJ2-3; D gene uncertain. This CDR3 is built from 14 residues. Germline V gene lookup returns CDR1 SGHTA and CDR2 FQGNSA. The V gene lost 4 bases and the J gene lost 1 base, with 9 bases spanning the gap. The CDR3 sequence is CASSSYLRTDTQYF. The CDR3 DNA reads TGTGCCAGCAGCTCCTATCTTCGCACAGATACGCAGTATTTT.

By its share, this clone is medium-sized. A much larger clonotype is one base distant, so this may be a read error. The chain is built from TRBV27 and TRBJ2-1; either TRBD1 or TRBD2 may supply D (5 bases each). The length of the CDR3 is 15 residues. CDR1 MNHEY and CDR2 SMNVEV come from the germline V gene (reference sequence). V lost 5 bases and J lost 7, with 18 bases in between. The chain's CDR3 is CASSPQLREGNEQFF. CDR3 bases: TGTGCCAGCAGTCCGCAACTACGAGAGGGGAATGAGCAGTTCTTC.

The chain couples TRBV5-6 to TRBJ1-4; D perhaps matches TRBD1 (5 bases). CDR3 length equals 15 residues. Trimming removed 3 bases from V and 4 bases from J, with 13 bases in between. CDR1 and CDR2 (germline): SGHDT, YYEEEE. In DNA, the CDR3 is TGTGCCAGCAGCTCCCGGGACGGAAATAATGAAAAACTGTTTTTT. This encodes CASSSRDGNNEKLFF. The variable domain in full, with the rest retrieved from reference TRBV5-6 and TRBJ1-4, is DAGVTQSPTHLIKTRGQQVTLRCSPKSGHDTVSWYQQALGQGPQFIFQYYEEEERQRGNFPDRFSGHQFPNYSSELNVNALLLGDSALYLCASSSRDGNNEKLFFGSGTQLSVL.

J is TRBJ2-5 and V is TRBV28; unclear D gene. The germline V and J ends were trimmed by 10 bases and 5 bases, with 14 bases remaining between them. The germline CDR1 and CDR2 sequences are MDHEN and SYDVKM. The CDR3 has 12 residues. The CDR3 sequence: CATALGLETQYF. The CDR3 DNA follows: TGTGCCACAGCTTTGGGTTTGGAGACCCAGTACTTC.

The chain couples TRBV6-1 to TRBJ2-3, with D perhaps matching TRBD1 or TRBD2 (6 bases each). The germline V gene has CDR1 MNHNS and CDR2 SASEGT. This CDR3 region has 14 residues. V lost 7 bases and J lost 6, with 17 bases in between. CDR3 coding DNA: TGTGCCAGCACCCCTATGTCGGGGGCTGATACGCAGTATTTT. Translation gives CASTPMSGADTQYF.

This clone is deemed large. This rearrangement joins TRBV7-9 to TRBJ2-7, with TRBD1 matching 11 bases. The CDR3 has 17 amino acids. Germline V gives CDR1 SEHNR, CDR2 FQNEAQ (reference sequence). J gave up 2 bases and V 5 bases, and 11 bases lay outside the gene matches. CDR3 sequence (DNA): TGTGCCAGCAGCCCAGTGGTAGGGACAGGGGGTACCTACGAGCAGTACTTC. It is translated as CASSPVVGTGGTYEQYF.

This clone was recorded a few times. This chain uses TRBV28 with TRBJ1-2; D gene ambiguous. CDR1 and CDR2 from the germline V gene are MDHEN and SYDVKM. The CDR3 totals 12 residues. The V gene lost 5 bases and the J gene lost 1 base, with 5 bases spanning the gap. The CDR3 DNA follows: TGTGCCAGCAGTGTGGGTAACTATGGCTACACCTTC. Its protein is CASSVGNYGYTF.

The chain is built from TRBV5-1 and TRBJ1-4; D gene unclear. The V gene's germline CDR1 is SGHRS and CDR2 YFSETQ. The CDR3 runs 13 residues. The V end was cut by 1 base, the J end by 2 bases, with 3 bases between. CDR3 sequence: CASSLPTNEKLFF. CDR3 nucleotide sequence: TGCGCCAGCAGCTTGCCGACTAATGAAAAACTGTTTTTT.

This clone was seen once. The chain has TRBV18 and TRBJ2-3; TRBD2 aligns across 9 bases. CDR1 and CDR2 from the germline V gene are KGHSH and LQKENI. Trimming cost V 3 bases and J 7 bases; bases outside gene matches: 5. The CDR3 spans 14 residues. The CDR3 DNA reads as TGTGCCAGCTCACCGGGCGGGAGGGCAAATACGCAGTATTTT. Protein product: CASSPGGRANTQYF.

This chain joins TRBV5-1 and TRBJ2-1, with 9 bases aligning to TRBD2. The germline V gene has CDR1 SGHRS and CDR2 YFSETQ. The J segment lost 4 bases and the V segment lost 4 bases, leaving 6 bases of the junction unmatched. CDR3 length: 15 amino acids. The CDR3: CASSRTTSGYNEQFF. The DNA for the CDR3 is TGCGCCAGCAGCCGCACCACTAGCGGGTACAATGAGCAGTTCTTC.

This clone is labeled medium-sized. CDR3 in DNA: TGTGCCAGCAGCCAGGTGCGTGGGGAGCTGTTTTTT. Protein: CASSQVRGELFF. This rearrangement joins TRBV3-1 to TRBJ2-2; D not resolved. This CDR3 has 12 residues. The V end was cut by 3 bases, the J end by 8 bases, with 7 bases between. Germline V gene sequence: CDR1 LGHDT, CDR2 YNNKEL (reference sequence).

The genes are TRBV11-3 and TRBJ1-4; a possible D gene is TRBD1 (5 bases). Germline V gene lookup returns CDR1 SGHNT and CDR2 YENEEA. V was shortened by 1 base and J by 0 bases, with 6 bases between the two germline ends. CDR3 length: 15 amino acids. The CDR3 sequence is CASSLGQSTNEKLFF. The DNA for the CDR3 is TGTGCCAGCAGCTTAGGACAGTCAACTAATGAAAAACTGTTTTTT.

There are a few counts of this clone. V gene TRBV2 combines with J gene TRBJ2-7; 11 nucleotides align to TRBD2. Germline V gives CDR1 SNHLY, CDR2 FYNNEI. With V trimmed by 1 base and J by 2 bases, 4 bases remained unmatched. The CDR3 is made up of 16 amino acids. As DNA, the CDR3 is TGTGCCAGCAGTGAAGGGGCTAGCGGGGGGCCCTACGAGCAGTACTTC. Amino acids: CASSEGASGGPYEQYF.